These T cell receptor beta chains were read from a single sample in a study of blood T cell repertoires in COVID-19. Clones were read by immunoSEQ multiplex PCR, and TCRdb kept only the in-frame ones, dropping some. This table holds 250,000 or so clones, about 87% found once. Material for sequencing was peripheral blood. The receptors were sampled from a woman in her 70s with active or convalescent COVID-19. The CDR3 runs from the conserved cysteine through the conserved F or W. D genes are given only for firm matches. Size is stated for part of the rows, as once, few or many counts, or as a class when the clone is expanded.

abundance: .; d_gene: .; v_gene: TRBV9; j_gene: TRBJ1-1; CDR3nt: TGTGCCAGCAGCGTAGGACGGGCAGGGGCCACTGAAGCTTTCTTT; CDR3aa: CASSVGRAGATEAFF
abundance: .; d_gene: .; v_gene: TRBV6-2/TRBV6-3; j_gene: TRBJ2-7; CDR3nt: TGTGCCAGCGGTTGGGGGGGGCGAGAGCAGTACTTC; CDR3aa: CASGWGGREQYF
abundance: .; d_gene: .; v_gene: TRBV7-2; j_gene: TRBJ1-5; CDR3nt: TGTGCCAGCAGCCTCGGGATGCCCGGGAATCAGCCCCAGCATTTT; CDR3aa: CASSLGMPGNQPQHF
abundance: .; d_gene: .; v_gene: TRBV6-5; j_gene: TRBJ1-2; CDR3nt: TGTGCCAGCAGCCTCGCACGGGGCTACACCTTC; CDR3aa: CASSLARGYTF
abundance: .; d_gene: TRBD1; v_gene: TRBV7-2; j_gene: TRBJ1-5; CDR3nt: TGTGCCAGCAGCTTAGGCAGGGGGAATCAGCCCCAGCATTTT; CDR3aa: CASSLGRGNQPQHF
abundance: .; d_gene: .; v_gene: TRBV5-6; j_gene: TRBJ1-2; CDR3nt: TGTGCCAGCAGCCGACTTTGGGGGACAACCCCCCGCTATGGCTACACCTTC; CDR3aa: CASSRLWGTTPRYGYTF
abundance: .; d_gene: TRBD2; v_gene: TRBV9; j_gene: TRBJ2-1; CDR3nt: TGTGCCAGCAGCGGGACTAGAACCTACAATGAGCAGTTCTTC; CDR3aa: CASSGTRTYNEQFF
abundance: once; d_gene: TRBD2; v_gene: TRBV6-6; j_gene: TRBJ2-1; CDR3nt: TGTGCCAGCAGTTACAGTAGCGGGGGGGCCAATGAGCAGTTCTTC; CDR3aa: CASSYSSGGANEQFF
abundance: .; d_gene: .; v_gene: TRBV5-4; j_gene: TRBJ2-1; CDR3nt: TGTGCCAGCAGCTTGGCGGGTCCAAATGAGCAGTTCTTC; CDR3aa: CASSLAGPNEQFF
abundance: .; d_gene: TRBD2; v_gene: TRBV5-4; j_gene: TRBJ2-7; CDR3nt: TGTGCCAGCAGCTTGGAGGGCGGGGGGAGTACCTACGAGCAGTACTTC; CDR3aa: CASSLEGGGSTYEQYF
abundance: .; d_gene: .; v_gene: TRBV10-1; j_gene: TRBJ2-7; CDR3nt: TGCGCCAGCAGTGAGGTCCCGGGGGAGGAGCAGTACTTC; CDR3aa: CASSEVPGEEQYF
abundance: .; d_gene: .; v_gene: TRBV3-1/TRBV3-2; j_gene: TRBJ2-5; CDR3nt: TGTGCCAGCAGCCACCCTAACAACAGAGAGACCCAGTACTTC; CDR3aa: CASSHPNNRETQYF
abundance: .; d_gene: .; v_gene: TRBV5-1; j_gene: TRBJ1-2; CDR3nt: TGCGCCAGCAGCTTGGGAGAACAGCCTTATGGCTACACCTTC; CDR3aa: CASSLGEQPYGYTF
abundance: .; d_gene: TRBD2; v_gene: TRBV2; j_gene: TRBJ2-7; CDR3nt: TGTGCCAGCACCCTCCCGGGGGGATCCTCCTACGAGCAGTACTTC; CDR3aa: CASTLPGGSSYEQYF
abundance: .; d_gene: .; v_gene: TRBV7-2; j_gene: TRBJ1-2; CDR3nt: TGTGCCAGCAGCTTAGGGGTTAAGGAGGATGGCTACACCTTC; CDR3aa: CASSLGVKEDGYTF
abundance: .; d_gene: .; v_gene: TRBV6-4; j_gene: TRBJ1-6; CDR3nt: TGTGCCAGCAGTGTACGAGCCCCCTCCAATTCACCCCTCCACTTT; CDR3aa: CASSVRAPSNSPLHF
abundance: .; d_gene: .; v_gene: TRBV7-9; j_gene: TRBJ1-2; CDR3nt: TGTGCCAGCAGCTTAGCGTCAGGGATGGGTGGCTACACCTTC; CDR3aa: CASSLASGMGGYTF
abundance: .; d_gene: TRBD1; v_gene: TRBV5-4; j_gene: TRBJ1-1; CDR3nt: TGTGCCAGCAGCCCCCGGACAGGGTTGAACACTGAAGCTTTCTTT; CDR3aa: CASSPRTGLNTEAFF
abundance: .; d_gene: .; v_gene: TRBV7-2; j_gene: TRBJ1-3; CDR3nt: TGTGCCAGCAGCCGAAGACTTGGAAACACCATATATTTT; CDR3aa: CASSRRLGNTIYF
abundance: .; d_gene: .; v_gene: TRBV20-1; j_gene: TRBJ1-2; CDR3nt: TGCAGTGCTAGTCCCCAGGGGCCCTATGGCTACACCTTC; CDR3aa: CSASPQGPYGYTF
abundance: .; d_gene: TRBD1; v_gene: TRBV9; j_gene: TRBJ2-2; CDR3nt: TGTGCCAGCAGCGTAGCTAAAGGACAGGGAATAGGAGAGCTGTTTTTT; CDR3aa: CASSVAKGQGIGELFF
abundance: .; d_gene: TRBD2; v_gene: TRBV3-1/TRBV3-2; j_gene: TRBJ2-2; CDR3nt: TGTGCCAGCAGTTTTCGGGGGGAGAACACCGGGGAGCTGTTTTTT; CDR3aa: CASSFRGENTGELFF
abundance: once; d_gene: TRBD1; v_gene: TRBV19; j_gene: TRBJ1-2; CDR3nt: TGTGCCAGTAACTCAGGGACAGGGTGGGACTATGGCTACACCTTC; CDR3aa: CASNSGTGWDYGYTF
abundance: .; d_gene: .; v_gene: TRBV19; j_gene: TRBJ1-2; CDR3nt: TGTGCCAGTAGTAATCCGAGGGGAGGGAACGTCGACTATGGCTACACCTTC; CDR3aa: CASSNPRGGNVDYGYTF
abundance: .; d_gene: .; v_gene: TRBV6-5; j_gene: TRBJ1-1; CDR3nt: TGTGCCAGCAGTTACCGCAATTCCGGGACAGAAGCTTTCTTT; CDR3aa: CASSYRNSGTEAFF
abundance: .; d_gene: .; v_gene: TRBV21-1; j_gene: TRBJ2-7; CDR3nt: TGTGCCAGCAGCAGCCCACAGTCGGAAACCTACGAGCAGTACTTC; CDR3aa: CASSSPQSETYEQYF
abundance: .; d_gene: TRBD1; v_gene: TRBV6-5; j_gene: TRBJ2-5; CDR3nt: TGTGCCAGCAGTCTTGACAGGGAACGGGAGACCCAGTACTTC; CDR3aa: CASSLDRERETQYF
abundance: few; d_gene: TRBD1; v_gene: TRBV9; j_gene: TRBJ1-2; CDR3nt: TGTGCCAGCAGCGTATTCGGGACAGCTAACTATGGCTACACCTTC; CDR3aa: CASSVFGTANYGYTF
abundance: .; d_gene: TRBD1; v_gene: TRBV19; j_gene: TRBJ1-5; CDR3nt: TGTGCCAGTAACGACAGGGGCAATCAGCCCCAGCATTTT; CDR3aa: CASNDRGNQPQHF
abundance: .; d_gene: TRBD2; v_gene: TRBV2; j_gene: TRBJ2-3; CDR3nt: TGTGCCAGCAGTGAAGGGACTAGCCCCACAGATACGCAGTATTTT; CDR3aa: CASSEGTSPTDTQYF
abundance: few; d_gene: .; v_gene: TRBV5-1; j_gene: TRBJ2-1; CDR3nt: TGCGCCAGCAGCTTGGGGGGGCTCAGGATCGATGAGCAGTTCTTC; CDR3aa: CASSLGGLRIDEQFF
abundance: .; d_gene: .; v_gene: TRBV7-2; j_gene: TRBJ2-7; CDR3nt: TGTGCCAGCAGCCCCTTCTACGAGCAGTACTTC; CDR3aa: CASSPFYEQYF
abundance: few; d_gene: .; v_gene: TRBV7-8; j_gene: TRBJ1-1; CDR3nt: TGTGCCAGCAGCCCCGCCGGAGGCCCCCGGAACACTGAAGCTTTCTTT; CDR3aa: CASSPAGGPRNTEAFF
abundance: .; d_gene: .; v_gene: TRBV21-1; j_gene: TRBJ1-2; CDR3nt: TGTGCCAGCAGAAACTGGATGGGCTCGTATGGCTACACCTTC; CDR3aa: CASRNWMGSYGYTF
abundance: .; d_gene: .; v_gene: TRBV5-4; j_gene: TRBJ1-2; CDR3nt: TGTGCCAGCACCTCAGACAGAGACTATGGCTACACCTTC; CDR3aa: CASTSDRDYGYTF
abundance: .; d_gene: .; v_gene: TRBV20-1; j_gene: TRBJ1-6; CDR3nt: TGCAGTGCTAGTTCCGGGCAGACGGGGAATAATTCACCCCTCCACTTT; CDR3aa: CSASSGQTGNNSPLHF
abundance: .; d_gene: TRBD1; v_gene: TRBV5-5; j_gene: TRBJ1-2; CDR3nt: TGTGCCAGCAGCTTGCCCAGGGGGGACGACTATGGCTACACCTTC; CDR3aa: CASSLPRGDDYGYTF
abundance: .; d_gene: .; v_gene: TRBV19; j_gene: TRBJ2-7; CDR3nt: TGTGCCAGTAAGAAACAGGATGGACCCTACGAGCAGTACTTC; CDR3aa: CASKKQDGPYEQYF
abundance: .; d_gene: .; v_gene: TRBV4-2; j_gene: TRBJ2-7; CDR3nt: TGTGCCAGCAGCCAAGGTAGTCTCCGGGGATCCGGCTACGAGCAGTACTTC; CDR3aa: CASSQGSLRGSGYEQYF
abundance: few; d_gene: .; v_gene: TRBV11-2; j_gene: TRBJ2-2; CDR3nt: TGTGCCAGCAACCCTAGAGGGCGCGTCACCGGGGAGCTGTTTTTT; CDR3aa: CASNPRGRVTGELFF
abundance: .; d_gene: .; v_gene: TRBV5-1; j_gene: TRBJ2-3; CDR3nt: TGCGCCAGCAGCCAACAGGGTGCTACGCAGTATTTT; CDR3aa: CASSQQGATQYF
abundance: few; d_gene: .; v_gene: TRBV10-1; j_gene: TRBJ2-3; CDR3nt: TGCGCCAGCAGCCCTAGGACAGATACGCAGTATTTT; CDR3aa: CASSPRTDTQYF
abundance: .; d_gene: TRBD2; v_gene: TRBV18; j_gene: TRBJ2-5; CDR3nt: TGTGCCAGCTCCCCGAGCGGGAGCCAAGAGACCCAGTACTTC; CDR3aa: CASSPSGSQETQYF
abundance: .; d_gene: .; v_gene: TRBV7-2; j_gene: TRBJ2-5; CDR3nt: TGTGCCAGCAGCGGCCGCGGGGCCATCCAAGAGACCCAGTACTTC; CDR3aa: CASSGRGAIQETQYF
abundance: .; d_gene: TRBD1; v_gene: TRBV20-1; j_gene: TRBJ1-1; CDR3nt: TGCAGTGCTAGTCACATAGGGCAGGGGGAAACTGAAGCTTTCTTT; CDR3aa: CSASHIGQGETEAFF
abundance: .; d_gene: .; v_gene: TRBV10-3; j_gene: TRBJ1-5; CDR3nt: TGTGCCATCAGTGAGCTTACAGGGTATGGTCAGCCCCAGCATTTT; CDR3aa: CAISELTGYGQPQHF
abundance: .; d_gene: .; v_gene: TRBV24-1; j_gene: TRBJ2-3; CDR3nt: TGTGCCACCAGTGATTCGACAGCCTCTAGCACAGATACGCAGTATTTT; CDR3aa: CATSDSTASSTDTQYF
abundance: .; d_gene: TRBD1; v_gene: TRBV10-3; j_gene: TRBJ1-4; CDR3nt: TGTGCCATCAGGGGGACAGGGAATGAAAAACTGTTTTTT; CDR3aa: CAIRGTGNEKLFF
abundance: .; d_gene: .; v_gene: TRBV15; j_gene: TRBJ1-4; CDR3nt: TGTGCCACCAGCAGAGATTTCGGGAGCAATGAAAAACTGTTTTTT; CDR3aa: CATSRDFGSNEKLFF
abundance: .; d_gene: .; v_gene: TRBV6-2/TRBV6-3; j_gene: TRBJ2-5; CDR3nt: TGTGCCAGCAGTTCCCAGGGCAGGGGGACCCAGTACTTC; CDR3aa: CASSSQGRGTQYF
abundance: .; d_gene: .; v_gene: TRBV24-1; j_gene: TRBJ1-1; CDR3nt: TGTGCCACCAGTGATTTGAGCGGGGACCCCTTAGTGGACACTGAAGCTTTCTTT; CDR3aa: CATSDLSGDPLVDTEAFF
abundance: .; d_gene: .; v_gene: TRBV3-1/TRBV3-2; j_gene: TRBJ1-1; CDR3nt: TGTGCCAGCAGCCCCCGGGGGGCGAGGACTGAAGCTTTCTTT; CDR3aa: CASSPRGARTEAFF
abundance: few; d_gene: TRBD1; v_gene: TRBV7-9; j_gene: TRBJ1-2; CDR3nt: TGTGCCAGCAGCGCCCTACGTCGGGACAGTGACTATGGCTACACCTTC; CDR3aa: CASSALRRDSDYGYTF
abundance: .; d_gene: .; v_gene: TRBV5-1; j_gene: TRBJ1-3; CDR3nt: TGCGCCAGCAGTTTAGGTCAGGGGAGCTCTGGAAACACCATATATTTT; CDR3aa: CASSLGQGSSGNTIYF
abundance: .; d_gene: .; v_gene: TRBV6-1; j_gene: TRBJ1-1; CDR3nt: TGTGCCAGCAGTGAACCAGGCAGGAACACTGAAGCTTTCTTT; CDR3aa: CASSEPGRNTEAFF